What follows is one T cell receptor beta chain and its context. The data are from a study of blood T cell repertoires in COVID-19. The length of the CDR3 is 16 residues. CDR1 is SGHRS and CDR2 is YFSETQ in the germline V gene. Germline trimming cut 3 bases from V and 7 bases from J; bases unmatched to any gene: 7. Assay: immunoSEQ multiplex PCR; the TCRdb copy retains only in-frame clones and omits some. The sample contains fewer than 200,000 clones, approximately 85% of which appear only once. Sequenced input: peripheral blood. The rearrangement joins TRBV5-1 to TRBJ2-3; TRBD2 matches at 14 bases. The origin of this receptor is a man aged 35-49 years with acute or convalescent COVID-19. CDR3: CASSSQTSGGAYTQYF. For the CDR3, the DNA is TGCGCCAGCAGCTCACAGACTAGCGGGGGGGCGTATACGCAGTATTTT.